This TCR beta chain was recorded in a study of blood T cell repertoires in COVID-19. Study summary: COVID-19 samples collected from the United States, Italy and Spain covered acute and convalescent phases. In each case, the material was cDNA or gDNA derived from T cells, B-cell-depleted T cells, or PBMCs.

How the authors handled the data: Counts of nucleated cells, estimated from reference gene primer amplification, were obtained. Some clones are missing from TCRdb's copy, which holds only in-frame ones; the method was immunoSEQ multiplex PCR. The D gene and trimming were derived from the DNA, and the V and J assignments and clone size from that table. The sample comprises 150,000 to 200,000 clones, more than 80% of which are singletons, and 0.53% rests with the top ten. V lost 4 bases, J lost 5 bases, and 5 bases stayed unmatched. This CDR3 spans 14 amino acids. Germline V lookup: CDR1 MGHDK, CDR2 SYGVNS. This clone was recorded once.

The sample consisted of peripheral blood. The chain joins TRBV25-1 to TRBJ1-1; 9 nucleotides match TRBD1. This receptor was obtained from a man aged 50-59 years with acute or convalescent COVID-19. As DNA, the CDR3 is TGTGCCAGCAGTGTGGACAGGGGAGGAACTGAAGCTTTCTTT. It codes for CASSVDRGGTEAFF.